The clone carrying this TCR beta chain came up a few times. The germline CDR1 and CDR2 sequences are SQVTM and ANQGSEA. The CDR3 runs 13 residues. The V and J ends lost 6 bases and 5 bases respectively, with 14 bases between them. The record originates from a study of T cells in Graves' hyperthyroidism and ophthalmopathy. Amplification targeted TCR beta CDR3 regions from RNA transcripts. First-round RT-PCR targeting the TCR CDR3 was performed with the HTBI primer set. MiXCR, run by TCRdb on the multiplex PCR reads, gives a single entry per CDR3 protein. The table lists fewer than 850,000 distinct CDR3 sequences, roughly 17% of them singletons, with roughly a sixth in the top ten.

V and J are TRBV29-1 and TRBJ2-1, with D tentatively TRBD1 (6 bases). This receptor was taken from a man aged 45-65 years with Graves' hyperthyroidism. Sequences were obtained from blood. CDR3 coding DNA: TGCAGCGTCCCGGGACAAGGAGACAATGAGCAGTTCTTC. Translation gives CSVPGQGDNEQFF.